Sequencing of this TCR beta chain was carried out in a study of blood T cells in healthy people across ages. Study-level findings and limits: Long-lived donors carried more naive CD4+ cells and greater diversity than aged donors.

Note on this clonotype: Its antigen is still unknown.

Sample-barcoded 5' priming and a J-beta primer mix drove a second PCR of 7 to 11 cycles. One entry per CDR3 protein results from TCRdb running MiXCR on the 5' RACE reads. Among around 1,000,000 distinct CDR3 sequences, around 25% were seen once, and the ten largest hold around 0.75%. CDR3 length: 14 amino acids. Germline values: CDR1 MNHNY, CDR2 SVGAGI (reference sequence). V lost 0 bases to trimming and J lost 5 bases, with 10 bases between them. These same records also appear under a second study, on T cells of mothers and their children. This second study says: Input to cDNA synthesis comprised all extracted RNA, at a ratio of approximately 1.5 ug per 15 ul.

The source is a girl aged 2 to 9 in good health. The source material was blood. This chain connects TRBV6-6 to TRBJ1-1; a possible D gene is TRBD1 (5 bases). The chain's CDR3 is CASSYSGDSTEAFF. In DNA form, the CDR3 reads TGTGCCAGCAGTTACTCGGGGGATAGTACTGAAGCTTTCTTT.